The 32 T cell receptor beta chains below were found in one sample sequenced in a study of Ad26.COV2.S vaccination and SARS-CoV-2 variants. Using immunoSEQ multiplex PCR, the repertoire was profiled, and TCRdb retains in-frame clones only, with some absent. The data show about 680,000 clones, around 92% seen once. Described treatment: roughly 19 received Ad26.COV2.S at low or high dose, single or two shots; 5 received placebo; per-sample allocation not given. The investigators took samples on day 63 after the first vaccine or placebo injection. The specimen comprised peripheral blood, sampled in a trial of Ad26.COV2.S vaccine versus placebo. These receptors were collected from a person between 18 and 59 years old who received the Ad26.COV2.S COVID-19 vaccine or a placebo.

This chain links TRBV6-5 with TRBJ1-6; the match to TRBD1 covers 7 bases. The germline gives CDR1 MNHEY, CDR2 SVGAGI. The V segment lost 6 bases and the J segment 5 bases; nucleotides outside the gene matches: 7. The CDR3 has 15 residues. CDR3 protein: CASSLQGPDNSPLHF. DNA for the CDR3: TGTGCCAGCAGCTTACAGGGGCCAGATAATTCACCCCTCCACTTT.

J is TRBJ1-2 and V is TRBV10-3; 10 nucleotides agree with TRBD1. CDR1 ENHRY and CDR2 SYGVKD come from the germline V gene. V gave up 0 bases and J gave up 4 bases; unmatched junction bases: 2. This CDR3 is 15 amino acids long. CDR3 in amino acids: CAISESRQGAYGYTF. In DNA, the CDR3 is TGTGCCATCAGTGAGTCCCGACAGGGGGCCTATGGCTACACCTTC.

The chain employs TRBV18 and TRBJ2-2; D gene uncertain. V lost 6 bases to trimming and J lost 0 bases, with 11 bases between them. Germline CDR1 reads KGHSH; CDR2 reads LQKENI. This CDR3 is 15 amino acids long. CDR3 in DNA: TGTGCCAGCTCGTCTGAGCTCGCGAACACCGGGGAGCTGTTTTTT. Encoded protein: CASSSELANTGELFF.

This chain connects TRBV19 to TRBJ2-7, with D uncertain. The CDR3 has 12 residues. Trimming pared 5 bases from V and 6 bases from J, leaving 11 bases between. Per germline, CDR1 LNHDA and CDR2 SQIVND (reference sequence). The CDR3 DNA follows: TGTGCCAGTAGTCCTTTTACTGGCGAGCAGTACTTC. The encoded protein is CASSPFTGEQYF.

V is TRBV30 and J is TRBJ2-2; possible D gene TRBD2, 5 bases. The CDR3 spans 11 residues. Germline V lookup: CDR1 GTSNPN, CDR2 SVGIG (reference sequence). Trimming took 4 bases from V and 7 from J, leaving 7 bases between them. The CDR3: CAWNRGGELFF. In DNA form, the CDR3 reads TGTGCCTGGAATCGGGGCGGGGAGCTGTTTTTT. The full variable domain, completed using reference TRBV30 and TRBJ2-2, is SQTIHQWPATLVQPVGSPLSLECTVEGTSNPNLYWYRQAAGRGLQLLFYSVGIGQISSEVPQNLSASRPQDRQFILSSKKLLLSDSGFYLCAWNRGGELFFGEGSRLTVL.

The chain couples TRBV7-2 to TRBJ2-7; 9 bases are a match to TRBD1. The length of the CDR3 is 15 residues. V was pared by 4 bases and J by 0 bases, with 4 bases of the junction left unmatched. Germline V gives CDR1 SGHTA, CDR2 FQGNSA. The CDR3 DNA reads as TGTGCCAGCAGCTGGGGGACAGGGAGCTCCTACGAGCAGTACTTC. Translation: CASSWGTGSSYEQYF. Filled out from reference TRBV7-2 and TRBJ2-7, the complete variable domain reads GAGVSQSPSNKVTEKGKDVELRCDPISGHTALYWYRQSLGQGLEFLIYFQGNSAPDKSGLPSDRFSAERTGGSVSTLTIQRTQQEDSAVYLCASSWGTGSSYEQYFGPGTRLTVT.

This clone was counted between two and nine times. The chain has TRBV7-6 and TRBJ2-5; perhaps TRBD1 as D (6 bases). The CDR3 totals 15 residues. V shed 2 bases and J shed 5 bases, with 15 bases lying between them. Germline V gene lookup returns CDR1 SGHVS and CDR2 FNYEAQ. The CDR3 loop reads CASSLRPNRAETQYF. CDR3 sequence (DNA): TGTGCCAGCAGCTTAAGGCCGAACAGGGCGGAGACCCAGTACTTC.

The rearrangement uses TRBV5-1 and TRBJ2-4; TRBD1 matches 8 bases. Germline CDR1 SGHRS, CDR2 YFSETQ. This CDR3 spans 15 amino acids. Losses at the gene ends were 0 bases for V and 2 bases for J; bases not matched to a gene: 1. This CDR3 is CASSLGQGTKNIQYF. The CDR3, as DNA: TGCGCCAGCAGCTTGGGACAGGGGACCAAAAACATTCAGTACTTC.

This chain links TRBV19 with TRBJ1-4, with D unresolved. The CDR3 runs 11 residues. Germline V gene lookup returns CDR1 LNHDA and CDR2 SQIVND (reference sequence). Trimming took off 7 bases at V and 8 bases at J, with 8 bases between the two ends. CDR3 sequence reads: CASTGYEKLFF. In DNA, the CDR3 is TGTGCCAGTACGGGATACGAAAAACTGTTTTTT.

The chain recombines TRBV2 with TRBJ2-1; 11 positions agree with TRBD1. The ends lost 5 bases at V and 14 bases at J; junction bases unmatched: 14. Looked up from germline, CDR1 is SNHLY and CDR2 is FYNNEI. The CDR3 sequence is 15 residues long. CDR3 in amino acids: CASSKLIDRDRGEFF. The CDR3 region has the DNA TGTGCCAGCAGTAAATTAATTGATCGGGACAGGGGGGAGTTCTTC.

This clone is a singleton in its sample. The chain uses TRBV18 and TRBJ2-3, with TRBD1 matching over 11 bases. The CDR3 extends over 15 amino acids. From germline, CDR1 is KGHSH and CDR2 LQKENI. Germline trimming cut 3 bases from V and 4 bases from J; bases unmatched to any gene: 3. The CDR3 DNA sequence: TGTGCCAGCTCACCCCGGGACAGGGGGTCAGATACGCAGTATTTT. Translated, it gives CASSPRDRGSDTQYF.

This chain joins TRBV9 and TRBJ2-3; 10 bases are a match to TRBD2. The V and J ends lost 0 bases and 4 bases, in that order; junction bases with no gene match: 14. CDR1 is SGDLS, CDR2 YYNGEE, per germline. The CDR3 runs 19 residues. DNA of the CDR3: TGTGCCAGCAGCGTAGTTGGGTCTAGCGGGGGCCAGTTATCAGATACGCAGTATTTT. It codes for CASSVVGSSGGQLSDTQYF.

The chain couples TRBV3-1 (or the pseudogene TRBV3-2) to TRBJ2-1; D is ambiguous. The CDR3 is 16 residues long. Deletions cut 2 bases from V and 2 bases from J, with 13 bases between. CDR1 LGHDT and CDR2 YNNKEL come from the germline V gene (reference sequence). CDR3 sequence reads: CASSQRVGSTYNEQFF. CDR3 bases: TGTGCCAGCAGCCAACGAGTCGGTAGTACCTACAATGAGCAGTTCTTC.

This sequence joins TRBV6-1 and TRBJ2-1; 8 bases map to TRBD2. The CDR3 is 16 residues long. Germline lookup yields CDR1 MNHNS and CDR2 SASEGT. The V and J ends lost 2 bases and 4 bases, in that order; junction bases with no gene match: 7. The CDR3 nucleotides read TGTGCCAGCAGTGAAAGGGCGGGAGGAGGGTACAATGAGCAGTTCTTC. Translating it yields CASSERAGGGYNEQFF.

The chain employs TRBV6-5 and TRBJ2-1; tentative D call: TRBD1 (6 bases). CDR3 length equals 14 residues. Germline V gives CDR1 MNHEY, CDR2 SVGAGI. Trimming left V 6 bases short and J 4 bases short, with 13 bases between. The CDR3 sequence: CASSLFDRYNEQFF. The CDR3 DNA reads TGTGCCAGCAGCCTATTCGACAGGTACAATGAGCAGTTCTTC.

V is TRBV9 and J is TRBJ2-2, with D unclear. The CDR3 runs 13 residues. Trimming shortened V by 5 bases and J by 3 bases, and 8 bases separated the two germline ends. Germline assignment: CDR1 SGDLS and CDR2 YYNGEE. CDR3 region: CASRPLDTGELFF. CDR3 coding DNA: TGTGCCAGCAGGCCCCTTGACACCGGGGAGCTGTTTTTT.

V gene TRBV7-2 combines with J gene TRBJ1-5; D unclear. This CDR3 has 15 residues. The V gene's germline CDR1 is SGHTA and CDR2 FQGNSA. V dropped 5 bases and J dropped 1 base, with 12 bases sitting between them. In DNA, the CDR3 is TGTGCCAGCAGCAATCGACACACCAGCAATCAGCCCCAGCATTTT. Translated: CASSNRHTSNQPQHF.

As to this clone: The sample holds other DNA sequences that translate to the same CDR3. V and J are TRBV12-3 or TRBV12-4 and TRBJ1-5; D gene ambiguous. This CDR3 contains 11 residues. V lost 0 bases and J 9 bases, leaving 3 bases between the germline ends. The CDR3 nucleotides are TGTGCCAGCAGTTTAGCGGGGCCCCAGCATTTT. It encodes CASSLAGPQHF.

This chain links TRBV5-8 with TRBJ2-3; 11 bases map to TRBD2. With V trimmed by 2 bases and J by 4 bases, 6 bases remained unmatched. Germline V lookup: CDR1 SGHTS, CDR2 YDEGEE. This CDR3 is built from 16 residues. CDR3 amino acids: CASSFTSGSGPDTQYF. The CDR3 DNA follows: TGTGCCAGCAGCTTCACTAGCGGGAGTGGGCCAGATACGCAGTATTTT.

The CDR3 DNA sequence: TGTGCCTGGAGTGGACTAGCGGGACAAGAGACCCAGTACTTC. It yields the protein CAWSGLAGQETQYF. The rearrangement joins TRBV30 to TRBJ2-5, with TRBD2 matching 11 bases. CDR3 size: 14 residues. Germline V lookup: CDR1 GTSNPN, CDR2 SVGIG (reference sequence). Unmatched junction bases numbered 0, after V lost 1 base and J lost 2 bases.

CDR3 region: CATSETSGRVHEQFF. CDR3 coding DNA: TGTGCCACCAGTGAGACTAGCGGGAGGGTCCATGAGCAGTTCTTC. The rearrangement uses TRBV24-1 and TRBJ2-1; 14 bases fit TRBD2. CDR1 is KGHDR, CDR2 SFDVKD, per germline. This CDR3 region has 15 residues. The trim removed 4 bases at V and 8 bases at J, leaving 3 bases unmatched.

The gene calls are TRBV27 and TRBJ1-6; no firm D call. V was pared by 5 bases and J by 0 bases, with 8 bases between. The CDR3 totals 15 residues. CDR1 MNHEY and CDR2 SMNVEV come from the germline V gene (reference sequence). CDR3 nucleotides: TGTGCCAGCAGTAAACAGAGCTCCTATAATTCACCCCTCCACTTT. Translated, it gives CASSKQSSYNSPLHF.

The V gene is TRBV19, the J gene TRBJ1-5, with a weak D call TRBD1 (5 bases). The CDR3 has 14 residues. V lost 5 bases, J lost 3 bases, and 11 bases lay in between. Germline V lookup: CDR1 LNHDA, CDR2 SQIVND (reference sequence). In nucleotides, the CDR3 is TGTGCCAGTAGTGTCGGGGCTACCAATCAGCCCCAGCATTTT. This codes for CASSVGATNQPQHF.

The chain's CDR3 is CASMLRRVTGELFF. The CDR3 DNA follows: TGTGCCAGCATGCTCAGACGGGTCACCGGGGAGCTGTTTTTT. This sequence joins TRBV7-2 and TRBJ2-2; D uncertain. The CDR3 is 14 amino acids. CDR1 and CDR2 (germline): SGHTA, FQGNSA. Trimming pared 7 bases from V and 4 bases from J, leaving 13 bases between.

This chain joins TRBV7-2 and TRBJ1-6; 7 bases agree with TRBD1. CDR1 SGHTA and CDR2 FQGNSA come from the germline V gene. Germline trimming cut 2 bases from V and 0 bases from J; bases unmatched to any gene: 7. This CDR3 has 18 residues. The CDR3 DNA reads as TGTGCCAGCAGCTTATCCACAGGGGCGAGCTCCTATAATTCACCCCTCCACTTT. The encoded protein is CASSLSTGASSYNSPLHF.

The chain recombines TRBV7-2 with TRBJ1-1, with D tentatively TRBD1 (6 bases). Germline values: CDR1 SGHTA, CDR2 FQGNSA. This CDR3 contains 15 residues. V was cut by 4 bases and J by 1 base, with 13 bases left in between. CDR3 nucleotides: TGTGCCAGCAGCTCAGAGCCGACAGGGAACACTGAAGCTTTCTTT. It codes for CASSSEPTGNTEAFF.

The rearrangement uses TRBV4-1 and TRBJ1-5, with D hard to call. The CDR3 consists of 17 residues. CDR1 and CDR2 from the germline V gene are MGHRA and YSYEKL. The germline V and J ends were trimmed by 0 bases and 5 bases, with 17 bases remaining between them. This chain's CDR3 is CASSQDPGRWVHQPQHF. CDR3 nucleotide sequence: TGCGCCAGCAGCCAAGATCCAGGACGGTGGGTGCATCAGCCCCAGCATTTT.

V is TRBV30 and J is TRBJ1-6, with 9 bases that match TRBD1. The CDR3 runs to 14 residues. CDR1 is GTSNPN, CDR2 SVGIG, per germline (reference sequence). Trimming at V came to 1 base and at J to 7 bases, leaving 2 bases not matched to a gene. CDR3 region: CAWSDRGRNSPLHF. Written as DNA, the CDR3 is TGTGCCTGGAGTGACAGGGGGCGAAATTCACCCCTCCACTTT.

Here the CDR3 reads CAISVVWEQMNTEAFF. The CDR3 region has the DNA TGTGCCATCAGTGTCGTCTGGGAACAGATGAACACTGAAGCTTTCTTT. The rearrangement uses TRBV10-3 and TRBJ1-1; D is undetermined. The germline gives CDR1 ENHRY, CDR2 SYGVKD. The CDR3 totals 16 residues. The V end was cut by 4 bases, the J end by 0 bases, with 15 bases between.

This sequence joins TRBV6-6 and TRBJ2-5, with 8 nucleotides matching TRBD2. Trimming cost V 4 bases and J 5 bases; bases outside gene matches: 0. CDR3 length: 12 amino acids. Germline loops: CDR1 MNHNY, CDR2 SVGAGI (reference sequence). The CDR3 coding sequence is TGTGCCAGCAGTTTAGCGGGGGAGACCCAGTACTTC. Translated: CASSLAGETQYF.

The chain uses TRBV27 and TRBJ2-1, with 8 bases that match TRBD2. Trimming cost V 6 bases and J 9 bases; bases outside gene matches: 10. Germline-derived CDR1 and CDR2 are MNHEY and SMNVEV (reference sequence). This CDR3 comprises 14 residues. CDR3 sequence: CASSFGAGGREQFF. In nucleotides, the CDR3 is TGTGCCAGCAGCTTTGGGGCGGGGGGCCGTGAGCAGTTCTTC.

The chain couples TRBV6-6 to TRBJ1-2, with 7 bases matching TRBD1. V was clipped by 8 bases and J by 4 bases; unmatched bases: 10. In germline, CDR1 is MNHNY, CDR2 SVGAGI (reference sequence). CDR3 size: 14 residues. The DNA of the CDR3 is TGTGCCAGCGTCAGGGACAGAGGGAGCTATGGCTACACCTTC. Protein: CASVRDRGSYGYTF.